These 21 T cell receptor beta chains came from one sample sequenced in a study of Ad26.COV2.S vaccination and SARS-CoV-2 variants. Treatment reported: about 20 received Ad26.COV2.S at low or high dose, single or two shots; 5 received placebo; per-sample allocation not given. The investigators took samples on day 63 after the first vaccine or placebo injection. The repertoire was sequenced with immunoSEQ multiplex PCR; TCRdb's copy has only in-frame clones and lacks some. The repertoire holds approximately 480,000 clones, with around nine tenths as singletons. Specimen: peripheral blood, collected in a trial of Ad26.COV2.S vaccine versus placebo. The receptors were sampled from a person between 18 and 60 years old who received the Ad26.COV2.S COVID-19 vaccine or a placebo.

This clone appeared once. The rearrangement joins TRBV19 to TRBJ1-4; D unresolved. This CDR3 is built from 11 residues. The V and J ends lost 3 bases and 8 bases respectively, with 4 bases between them. Germline assignment: CDR1 LNHDA and CDR2 SQIVND (reference sequence). CDR3 sequence reads: CASSIPEKLFF. For the CDR3, the DNA is TGTGCCAGTAGTATCCCGGAAAAACTGTTTTTT.

This clone has more than one count but fewer than ten. The gene calls are TRBV6-2 or TRBV6-3 and TRBJ1-5; D remains ambiguous. Trimming took off 4 bases at V and 0 bases at J, with 7 bases between the two ends. CDR1 and CDR2 (germline): MNHEY, SVGEGT. CDR3 length: 14 amino acids. CDR3: CASSSLVSNQPQHF. The CDR3 coding sequence is TGTGCCAGCAGTTCTCTCGTTAGCAATCAGCCCCAGCATTTT.

The chain is built from TRBV25-1 and TRBJ1-1; D is possibly TRBD1 (5 bases). The CDR3 covers 15 residues. V gave up 6 bases and J gave up 0 bases, with 14 bases separating them. CDR1 is MGHDK, CDR2 SYGVNS, per germline. The CDR3 nucleotides are TGTGCCAGCAGGGGGCAAGGCCTATTGAACACTGAAGCTTTCTTT. Encoded protein: CASRGQGLLNTEAFF.

The CDR3 sequence is CASSRPGTGNEPQHF. The CDR3 DNA reads TGTGCCAGCAGCCGTCCCGGGACAGGGAACGAGCCCCAGCATTTT. This chain links TRBV6-2 or TRBV6-3 with TRBJ1-5, with 9 bases matching TRBD1. The V and J ends lost 6 bases and 8 bases, in that order; junction bases with no gene match: 11. Germline CDR1 is MNHEY and CDR2 is SVGEGT. CDR3 length equals 15 residues.

Here the CDR3 reads CASTNGFAATGEFF. The CDR3 DNA follows: TGTGCCAGCACCAATGGGTTCGCCGCGACAGGGGAGTTCTTC. This sequence joins TRBV7-9 and TRBJ2-1; 8 bases map to TRBD1. With V trimmed by 7 bases and J by 14 bases, 16 bases remained unmatched. The CDR3 has 14 residues. Germline loops: CDR1 SEHNR, CDR2 FQNEAQ (reference sequence).

This rearrangement joins TRBV6-6 to TRBJ1-1, with D unclear. Germline values: CDR1 MNHNY, CDR2 SVGAGI (reference sequence). This CDR3 has 14 amino acids. The V end was cut by 7 bases, the J end by 1 base, with 13 bases between. The CDR3 sequence: CASTRELTNTEAFF. In nucleotides, the CDR3 is TGTGCCAGCACTCGAGAGTTAACGAACACTGAAGCTTTCTTT.

The chain employs TRBV27 and TRBJ2-2, with a possible D match to TRBD2 (5 bases). This CDR3 is 14 amino acids long. The V and J ends lost 5 bases and 8 bases respectively, with 15 bases between them. The germline CDR1 and CDR2 sequences are MNHEY and SMNVEV (reference sequence). Here the CDR3 DNA reads TGTGCCAGCAGTAGAGACCCGAGGGCGGGGGAGCTGTTTTTT. It codes for CASSRDPRAGELFF.

This chain connects TRBV5-4 to TRBJ2-7, with 7 bases that match TRBD2. The germline V gene encodes CDR1 SGHNT and CDR2 YYREEE (reference sequence). V gave up 4 bases and J gave up 6 bases; unmatched junction bases: 4. The CDR3 runs to 12 residues. The CDR3 is CASSLTGGEQYF. The CDR3 coding sequence is TGTGCCAGCAGCCTAACGGGGGGCGAGCAGTACTTC.

A single count supports this clone. The CDR3 is CASSPTIGQGASIQYF. The CDR3 DNA reads as TGTGCCAGCTCACCAACTATCGGACAGGGGGCCAGCATTCAGTACTTC. The V call is TRBV18, the J call TRBJ2-4; the match to TRBD1 covers 11 bases. Per the germline V gene, CDR1 is KGHSH and CDR2 is LQKENI. Trimming cost V 2 bases and J 9 bases; bases outside gene matches: 9. The CDR3 contains 16 residues.

V gene TRBV6-2 or TRBV6-3 combines with J gene TRBJ2-3, with a possible D match to TRBD1 (5 bases). Germline V gene lookup returns CDR1 MNHEY and CDR2 SVGEGT. V was pared by 0 bases and J by 0 bases, with 7 bases between. The CDR3 length is 15 residues. The CDR3 DNA is TGTGCCAGCAGTTACTCGTCAGGGAGCACAGATACGCAGTATTTT. It yields the protein CASSYSSGSTDTQYF.

V usage is TRBV19 and J usage is TRBJ1-2, with D unclear. This CDR3 spans 13 amino acids. Germline V gene lookup returns CDR1 LNHDA and CDR2 SQIVND (reference sequence). CDR3 coding DNA: TGTGCGACCGGTGCCGGTCGTTTAGGCGGCTACACCTTC. Amino acids: CATGAGRLGGYTF.

This chain joins TRBV27 and TRBJ2-5; TRBD1 matches at 9 bases. The CDR3 sequence is 14 residues long. Germline V gene sequence: CDR1 MNHEY, CDR2 SMNVEV (reference sequence). V lost 3 bases, J lost 4 bases, and 3 bases stayed unmatched. Written as DNA, the CDR3 is TGTGCCAGCAGTTTTTTGGGACAGGGAGAGACCCAGTACTTC. This gives the protein CASSFLGQGETQYF.

The chain joins TRBV14 to TRBJ1-6, with no clear D. CDR1 is SGHDN and CDR2 is FVKESK in the germline V gene. V gave up 1 base and J gave up 7 bases, with 11 bases separating them. This CDR3 contains 15 residues. The CDR3 here is CASSQALSGNSPLHF. The CDR3 DNA reads TGTGCCAGCAGCCAAGCCCTGTCGGGCAATTCACCCCTCCACTTT.

V is TRBV4-2 and J is TRBJ2-1, with TRBD1 identical over 7 bases. V dropped 3 bases and J dropped 5; count of bases not matched to a gene: 1. CDR3 length equals 13 residues. In germline, CDR1 is LGHNA, CDR2 YNFKEQ. For the CDR3, the DNA is TGTGCCAGCAGCCAGGACAGGAACAATGAGCAGTTCTTC. Translation gives CASSQDRNNEQFF.

The V and J genes are TRBV30 and TRBJ1-2; no firm D call. From germline, CDR1 is GTSNPN and CDR2 SVGIG (reference sequence). The CDR3 loop spans 12 amino acids. Trimming removed 0 bases at V and 7 bases at J, with 9 bases between. CDR3 protein: CAWSVRLGGYTF. The CDR3 coding sequence is TGTGCCTGGAGTGTAAGGTTGGGTGGCTACACCTTC.

The chain is built from TRBV5-8 and TRBJ1-2, with TRBD1 matching over 12 bases. CDR1 is SGHTS, CDR2 YDEGEE, per germline. The CDR3 sequence is 16 residues long. V gave up 4 bases and J gave up 5 bases; unmatched junction bases: 9. The CDR3 DNA reads TGTGCCAGCAGCCTGGGGACAGGGGGCAATGCTTATGGCTACACCTTC. Its translation: CASSLGTGGNAYGYTF.

This clone came up a few times. The sample contains more than one DNA sequence encoding this CDR3. The rearrangement links TRBV6-2 or TRBV6-3 to TRBJ1-1; D possibly corresponds to TRBD1 (5 bases). Trimming stripped 5 bases from V and 0 bases from J, with 10 bases between. Germline V gene lookup returns CDR1 MNHEY and CDR2 SVGEGT. This CDR3 has 14 amino acids. The CDR3 loop is CASSKGTLNTEAFF. The CDR3 nucleotides are TGTGCCAGCAGTAAGGGGACCCTGAACACTGAAGCTTTCTTT.

The chain links TRBV30 to TRBJ1-3; D may be TRBD1 (5 bases). Germline CDR1 GTSNPN, CDR2 SVGIG (reference sequence). CDR3 length: 11 residues. V lost 3 bases and J lost 8, with 8 bases in between. CDR3 sequence: CAWRGGDTIYF. For the CDR3, the DNA is TGTGCCTGGAGGGGGGGAGACACCATATATTTT. Drawing the rest from reference TRBV30 and TRBJ1-3, the complete variable domain is SQTIHQWPATLVQPVGSPLSLECTVEGTSNPNLYWYRQAAGRGLQLLFYSVGIGQISSEVPQNLSASRPQDRQFILSSKKLLLSDSGFYLCAWRGGDTIYFGEGSWLTVV.

This clone was seen a handful of times. The rearrangement joins TRBV4-3 to TRBJ2-3, with 9 positions matching TRBD2. The CDR3 is 17 amino acids. Germline V lookup: CDR1 LGHNA, CDR2 YSLEER. Losses at the gene ends were 4 bases for V and 0 bases for J; bases not matched to a gene: 8. In nucleotides, the CDR3 is TGCGCCAGCAGCCTAGACAGCGGGAGGTCTAGCACAGATACGCAGTATTTT. It encodes CASSLDSGRSSTDTQYF.

V and J are TRBV6-6 and TRBJ2-7; 7 nucleotides agree with TRBD1. Germline V CDR1 and CDR2: MNHNY, SVGAGI (reference sequence). Trimming at V came to 6 bases and at J to 1 base, leaving 12 bases not matched to a gene. CDR3 length: 16 amino acids. The CDR3 reads CASSRVRDRSSYEQYF. For the CDR3, the DNA is TGTGCCAGCAGCAGAGTCCGGGACAGATCATCCTACGAGCAGTACTTC.

This rearrangement joins TRBV6-6 to TRBJ2-1; D tentatively reads TRBD1 or TRBD2 (6 bases each). Trimming took off 2 bases at V and 13 bases at J, with 18 bases between the two ends. Looked up from germline, CDR1 is MNHNY and CDR2 is SVGAGI (reference sequence). The CDR3 loop spans 14 amino acids. Here the CDR3 reads CASSYGGLVAVQFF. DNA of the CDR3: TGTGCCAGCAGTTACGGGGGCCTAGTAGCGGTACAGTTCTTC.